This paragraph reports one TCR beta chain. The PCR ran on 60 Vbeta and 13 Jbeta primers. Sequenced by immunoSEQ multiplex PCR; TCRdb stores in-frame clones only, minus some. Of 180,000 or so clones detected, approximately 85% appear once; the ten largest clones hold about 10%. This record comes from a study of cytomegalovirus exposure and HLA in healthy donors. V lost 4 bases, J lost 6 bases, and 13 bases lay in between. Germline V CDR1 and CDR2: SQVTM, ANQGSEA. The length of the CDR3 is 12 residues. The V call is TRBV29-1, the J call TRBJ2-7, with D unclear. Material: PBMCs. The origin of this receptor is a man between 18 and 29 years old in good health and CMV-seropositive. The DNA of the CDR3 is TGCAGCGTTGGTGTTTCGGCGGTCGAGCAGTACTTC. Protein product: CSVGVSAVEQYF.